Listed below are T cell receptor beta chains from one sample, sequenced in a study of blood T cell repertoires in COVID-19. Measured with immunoSEQ multiplex PCR; TCRdb has only the in-frame clones, and not every one. The table includes roughly 200,000 clones, roughly four fifths detected once. Material for sequencing was peripheral blood. Receptor source: a woman older than 75 with COVID-19, enrolled during active disease. CDR3s include the opening cysteine and the closing phenylalanine or tryptophan. A D gene is named only where the DNA matches it firmly. A row's size may be missing; if present it is once, few, many or a size class.

V,size,J,D,DNA,CDR3
TRBV6-4,few,TRBJ2-2,.,TGTGCCAGCAGTGCTACTAACACCGGGGAGCTGTTTTTT,CASSATNTGELFF
TRBV9,.,TRBJ1-5,TRBD1,TGTGCCAGCAGCGCGACAGGGGGGAATCAGCCCCAGCATTTT,CASSATGGNQPQHF
TRBV11-2,.,TRBJ2-7,.,TGTGCCAGCAGCCCGCCTCGGACCGCTTCGGGGGAGCAGTACTTC,CASSPPRTASGEQYF
TRBV4-2,.,TRBJ1-3,.,TGTGCCAGCAGCCCGCGGGCAGGCTCTGGAAACACCATATATTTT,CASSPRAGSGNTIYF
TRBV3-1/TRBV3-2,.,TRBJ1-2,TRBD1,TGTGCCAGCAGCCAGGAGCCCGGGACAGCGATTAATGGCTACACCTTC,CASSQEPGTAINGYTF
TRBV3-1/TRBV3-2,.,TRBJ1-1,TRBD1,TGTGCCAGCAGCCAAGTTAGGGGGCAGGTTGAAGCTTTCTTT,CASSQVRGQVEAFF
TRBV23-1,.,TRBJ1-5,.,TGCGCCAGCAGCCCCCTGCCGACAGGCGATCAGCCCCAGCATTTT,CASSPLPTGDQPQHF
TRBV11-2,.,TRBJ2-7,.,TGTGCCAGCAGCTCGTTCTACGAGCAGTACTTC,CASSSFYEQYF
TRBV9,.,TRBJ1-4,.,TGTGCCAGCAGCGCTGCGGGGGGAACTAATGAAAAACTGTTTTTT,CASSAAGGTNEKLFF
TRBV5-4,.,TRBJ1-3,.,TGTGCCAGCAGCTCTCGGTCGGACAGTTCCGCAGGCACCATATATTTT,CASSSRSDSSAGTIYF
TRBV5-1,.,TRBJ2-7,TRBD1,TGCGCCAGCAGCCCCCAAGGACAGGGGCGACCCTACGAGCAGTACTTC,CASSPQGQGRPYEQYF
TRBV20-1,.,TRBJ2-1,TRBD2,TGCAGTGCTAGTTTACCCCCCGGGACTAGCGGGGGGGTGCAGTTCTTC,CSASLPPGTSGGVQFF
TRBV7-9,.,TRBJ1-5,.,TGTGCCAGCAGCTTATGGGGTGGCGGGAATAGCAATCAGCCCCAGCATTTT,CASSLWGGGNSNQPQHF
TRBV15,.,TRBJ1-5,.,TGTGCCACCAGCAGAGGGGGACTGTGGGATCAGCCCCAGCATTTT,CATSRGGLWDQPQHF
TRBV12-5,.,TRBJ1-1,TRBD1,TGTGCTAGTGGTTTGGGATTGGACAGGCTGGAGAACACTGAAGCTTTCTTT,CASGLGLDRLENTEAFF
TRBV7-2,.,TRBJ2-1,.,TGTGCCAGCAGCTTGATGGGGGGTGGGTACAATGAGCAGTTCTTC,CASSLMGGGYNEQFF
TRBV5-6,.,TRBJ2-1,.,TGTGCCAGCAGCAACCCCTCACTTGCCAATGAGCAGTTCTTC,CASSNPSLANEQFF
TRBV5-4,.,TRBJ2-7,TRBD2,TGTGCCAGCAGCGAGGGACTAGCGGGGGGCGAGCAGTACTTC,CASSEGLAGGEQYF
TRBV10-1,.,TRBJ1-5,.,TGCGCCAGTGGGCCCCGAGACAGGTATAGCAATCAGCCCCAGCATTTT,CASGPRDRYSNQPQHF
TRBV6-5,few,TRBJ2-2,.,TGTGCCAGCAGTTCGCTAGTCGCCACCGGGGAGCTGTTTTTT,CASSSLVATGELFF
TRBV5-1,.,TRBJ2-3,.,TGCGCCAGCAGCGGTGCAGGGCAGTCCTCCACAGATACGCAGTATTTT,CASSGAGQSSTDTQYF
TRBV5-4,.,TRBJ2-3,.,TGTGCCAGCAGCTTGAAAGGAGGCACAGATACGCAGTATTTT,CASSLKGGTDTQYF
TRBV7-8,once,TRBJ1-5,TRBD1,TGTGCCAGCAGCTTTTACAGGGGAGGATATAGCAATCAGCCCCAGCATTTT,CASSFYRGGYSNQPQHF